This TCR beta chain was identified during a study of blood T cell repertoires in COVID-19. TCRdb's copy holds only in-frame clones and misses some; the assay was immunoSEQ multiplex PCR. This sample has nearly 250,000 clones, with 86% found just once. The CDR3 totals 11 residues. Trimming pared 4 bases from V and 2 bases from J, leaving 2 bases between. Germline V gene data show CDR1 as LNHDA and CDR2 as SQIVND (reference sequence). The chain couples TRBV19 to TRBJ2-5, with D unclear. This sequence was found in a woman aged 55-75 years who had recovered from COVID-19. Sequenced material: peripheral blood. The CDR3 coding sequence is TGTGCCAGTAGTACACAAGAGACCCAGTACTTC. Translated, it gives CASSTQETQYF. The whole variable domain, remainder taken from reference TRBV19 and TRBJ2-5, is DGGITQSPKYLFRKEGQNVTLSCEQNLNHDAMYWYRQDPGQGLRLIYYSQIVNDFQKGDIAEGYSVSREKKESFPLTVTSAQKNPTAFYLCASSTQETQYFGPGTRLLVL.